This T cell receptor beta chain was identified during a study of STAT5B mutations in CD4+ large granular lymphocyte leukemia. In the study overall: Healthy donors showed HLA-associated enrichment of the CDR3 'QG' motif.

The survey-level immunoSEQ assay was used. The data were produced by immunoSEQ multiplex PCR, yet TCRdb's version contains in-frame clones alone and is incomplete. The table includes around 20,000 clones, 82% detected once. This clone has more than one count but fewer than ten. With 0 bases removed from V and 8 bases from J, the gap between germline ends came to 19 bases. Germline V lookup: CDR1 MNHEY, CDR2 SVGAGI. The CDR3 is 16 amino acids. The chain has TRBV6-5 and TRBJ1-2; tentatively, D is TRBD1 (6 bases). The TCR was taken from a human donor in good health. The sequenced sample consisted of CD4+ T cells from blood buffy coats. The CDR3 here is CASSYSNLGGGLGYTF. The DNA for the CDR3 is TGTGCCAGCAGTTACTCGAACCTTGGTGGGGGGCTGGGCTACACCTTC.